This T cell receptor (beta chain) was recovered during a study of cytomegalovirus exposure and HLA in healthy donors. Across the study: Genotyping showed around 80% of almost 400 donors falling in the Caucasian-associated ancestry cluster.

Note on this clone: Antigen specificity is unknown.

PCR involved 60 Vbeta and 13 Jbeta primers. Libraries were prepared by immunoSEQ multiplex PCR; TCRdb keeps only in-frame clonotypes and omits some of them. The profile shows 95,000 to 150,000 clones, approximately 79% of them singletons. Whole-study findings and limits: An apparent linkage of common viral pathogens to several of the most significant clusters emerged in a later analysis.

Sequencing was done on a sample of PBMCs. This clonotype was sampled from a man aged 25 to 45 in good health and CMV-seronegative.

The CDR3 DNA sequence: TGTGCCAGCAAACAGGGGCGGAACACTGAAGCTTTCTTT. Its translation: CASKQGRNTEAFF. The chain carries TRBV27 and TRBJ1-1; 7 bases fit TRBD1. CDR1 is MNHEY and CDR2 is SMNVEV in the germline V gene (reference sequence). V was clipped by 7 bases and J by 1 base; unmatched bases: 3. The CDR3 has 13 amino acids.